This T cell receptor (beta chain) comes out of a study of T cell responses to AZD1222 COVID-19 vaccine. General observations from the study: The donor group comprised mostly white British people and more females; the analysis possibly underestimated clonal diversity. The span of vaccine-associated CD4 TCRs extended across spike, with dominance at 160-218 and 743-854. Among AZD1222 vaccinees, only five or six were seropositive at baseline. A reported finding is that nearly half of spike-specific TCRs target unmutated variant regions.

TCRdb keeps only in-frame clones here, not all; method: immunoSEQ multiplex PCR. The sample holds about 94,000 clones; approximately 91% are singletons and the top ten take 13%. Regarding this clone: Antigen: not known.

This TCR came from an adult in good health. The material was peripheral blood, obtained on day 0 of AZD1222 vaccination.

The CDR3 here is CASSFSPAGGGTEAFF. CDR3 coding DNA: TGTGCCAGCAGCTTTTCCCCCGCAGGGGGCGGCACTGAAGCTTTCTTT. The chain couples TRBV7-6 to TRBJ1-1, with 8 bases fitting TRBD1. V trimming: 3 bases; J trimming: 4 bases; junction bases outside the gene matches: 10. The CDR3 length is 16 residues. Germline V gene sequence: CDR1 SGHVS, CDR2 FNYEAQ.